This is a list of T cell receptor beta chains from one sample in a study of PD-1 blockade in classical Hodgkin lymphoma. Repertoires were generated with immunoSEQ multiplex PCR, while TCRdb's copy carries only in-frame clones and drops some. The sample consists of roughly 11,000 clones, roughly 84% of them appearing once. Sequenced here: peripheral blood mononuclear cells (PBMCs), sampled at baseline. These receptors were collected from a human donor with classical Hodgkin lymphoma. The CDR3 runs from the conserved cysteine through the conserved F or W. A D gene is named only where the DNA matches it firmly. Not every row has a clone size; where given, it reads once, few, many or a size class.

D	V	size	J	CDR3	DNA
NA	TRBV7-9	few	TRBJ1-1	CASSRRANTEAFF	TGTGCCAGCAGCCGACGGGCAAACACTGAAGCTTTCTTT
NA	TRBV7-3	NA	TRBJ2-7	CASSPTGSSYEQYF	TGTGCCAGCAGCCCAACGGGAAGTAGCTACGAGCAGTACTTC
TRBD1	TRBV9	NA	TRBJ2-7	CASSGDRGWSYEQYF	TGTGCCAGCAGCGGGGACAGGGGATGGTCCTACGAGCAGTACTTC
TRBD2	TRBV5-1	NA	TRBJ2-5	CASQTSGANQETQYF	TGCGCCAGCCAGACTAGCGGGGCCAACCAAGAGACCCAGTACTTC
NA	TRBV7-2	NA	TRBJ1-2	CASSLNRPYGYTF	TGTGCCAGCAGCTTAAACAGACCCTATGGCTACACCTTC
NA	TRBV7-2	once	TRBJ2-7	CASSLVFGDEQYF	TGTGCCAGCAGCTTAGTATTCGGGGACGAGCAGTACTTC
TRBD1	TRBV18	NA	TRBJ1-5	CASSPLPAGQGYSQPQHF	TGTGCCAGCTCACCACTTCCCGCGGGACAGGGGTACAGTCAGCCCCAGCATTTT
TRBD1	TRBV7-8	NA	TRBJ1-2	CASSSGTGFHGYTF	TGTGCCAGCAGCTCCGGGACAGGGTTCCATGGCTACACCTTC
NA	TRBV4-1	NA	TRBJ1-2	CASSPRGGQVQNGYTF	TGCGCCAGCAGCCCAAGAGGGGGGCAGGTACAGAATGGCTACACCTTC
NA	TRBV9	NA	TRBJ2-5	CASSEGLAGETQYF	TGTGCCAGCAGCGAGGGATTGGCCGGGGAGACCCAGTACTTC
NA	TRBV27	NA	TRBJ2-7	CASSLYGQTSSYEQYF	TGTGCCAGCAGTTTATATGGTCAGACTAGTTCCTACGAGCAGTACTTC
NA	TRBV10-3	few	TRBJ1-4	CAISRGNEKLFF	TGTGCCATCAGCAGGGGAAATGAAAAACTGTTTTTT
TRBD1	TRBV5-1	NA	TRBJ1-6	CASSSDRADSPLHF	TGCGCCAGCAGCTCGGACAGGGCGGATTCACCCCTCCACTTT
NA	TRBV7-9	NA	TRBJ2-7	CASSPSRTGPYEQYF	TGTGCCAGCAGCCCTTCACGGACGGGCCCCTACGAGCAGTACTTC
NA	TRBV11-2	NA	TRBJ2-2	CASSPRDTTTGELFF	TGTGCCAGCAGCCCTCGGGACACAACCACCGGGGAGCTGTTTTTT
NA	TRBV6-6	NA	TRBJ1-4	CASSFDPLQREKLFF	TGTGCCAGCAGTTTCGACCCACTTCAAAGGGAAAAACTGTTTTTT
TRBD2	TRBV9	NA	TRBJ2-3	CASSGSQRGGLADTQYF	TGTGCCAGCAGCGGAAGTCAGCGGGGGGGCCTGGCAGATACGCAGTATTTT
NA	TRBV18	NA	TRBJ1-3	CASSPGNTIYF	TGTGCCAGCTCACCTGGAAACACCATATATTTT
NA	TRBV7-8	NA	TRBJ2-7	CASSLAERGTVEQYF	TGTGCCAGCAGCTTAGCAGAACGGGGCACGGTCGAGCAGTACTTC
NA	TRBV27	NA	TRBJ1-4	CASSPGLYVNEKLFF	TGTGCCAGCAGCCCCGGACTCTATGTTAATGAAAAACTGTTTTTT
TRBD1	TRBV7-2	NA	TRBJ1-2	CASSFGTAVRGYTF	TGTGCCAGCAGCTTCGGGACAGCTGTTCGGGGCTACACCTTC
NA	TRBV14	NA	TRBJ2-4	CASSQGGGKVQYF	TGTGCCAGCAGCCAAGGGGGCGGAAAGGTTCAGTACTTC
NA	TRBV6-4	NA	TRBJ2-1	CASSERGEAYNEQFF	TGTGCCAGCAGTGAGAGGGGAGAAGCCTACAATGAGCAGTTCTTC
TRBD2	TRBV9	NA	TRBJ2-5	CASSAGADGRQETQYF	TGTGCCAGCAGCGCCGGTGCCGACGGGAGGCAAGAGACCCAGTACTTC
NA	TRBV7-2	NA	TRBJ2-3	CASTPQFSATDTQYF	TGTGCCAGCACCCCACAGTTTTCAGCCACAGATACGCAGTATTTT
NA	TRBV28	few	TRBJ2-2	CASSFWAGELFF	TGTGCCAGCAGTTTTTGGGCCGGGGAGCTGTTTTTT
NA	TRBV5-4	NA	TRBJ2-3	CASSFDQGGTDTQYF	TGTGCCAGCAGCTTCGATCAGGGGGGGACAGATACGCAGTATTTT
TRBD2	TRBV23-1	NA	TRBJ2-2	CASSPYSAGGANTGELFF	TGCGCCAGCAGTCCTTACTCAGCGGGGGGCGCGAACACCGGGGAGCTGTTTTTT
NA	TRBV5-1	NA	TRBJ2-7	CASSDYNEQYF	TGCGCCAGCAGCGACTACAATGAGCAGTACTTC
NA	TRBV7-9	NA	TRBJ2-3	CASSSERNTDTQYF	TGTGCCAGCAGCTCGGAGCGGAACACAGATACGCAGTATTTT
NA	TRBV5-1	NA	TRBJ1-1	CASSPREGPTTEAFF	TGCGCCAGCAGCCCTAGGGAAGGGCCAACCACTGAAGCTTTCTTT
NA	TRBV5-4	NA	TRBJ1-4	CASSLSAREKLFF	TGTGCCAGCAGCTTGTCGGCCCGAGAAAAACTGTTTTTT
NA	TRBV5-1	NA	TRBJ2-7	CASSLSAGDLYEQYF	TGCGCCAGCAGCTTGTCGGCAGGGGATCTCTACGAGCAGTACTTC
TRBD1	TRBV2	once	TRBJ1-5	CASSFDRVNIQPQHF	TGTGCCAGCAGCTTCGACAGGGTAAATATCCAGCCCCAGCATTTT
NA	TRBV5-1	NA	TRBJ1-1	CASSLGSGVVAFF	TGCGCCAGCAGCCTTGGATCAGGCGTTGTGGCTTTCTTT
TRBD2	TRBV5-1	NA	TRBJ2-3	CASSLERLAGRGDTQYF	TGCGCCAGCAGCTTGGAACGACTAGCGGGGAGGGGAGATACGCAGTATTTT